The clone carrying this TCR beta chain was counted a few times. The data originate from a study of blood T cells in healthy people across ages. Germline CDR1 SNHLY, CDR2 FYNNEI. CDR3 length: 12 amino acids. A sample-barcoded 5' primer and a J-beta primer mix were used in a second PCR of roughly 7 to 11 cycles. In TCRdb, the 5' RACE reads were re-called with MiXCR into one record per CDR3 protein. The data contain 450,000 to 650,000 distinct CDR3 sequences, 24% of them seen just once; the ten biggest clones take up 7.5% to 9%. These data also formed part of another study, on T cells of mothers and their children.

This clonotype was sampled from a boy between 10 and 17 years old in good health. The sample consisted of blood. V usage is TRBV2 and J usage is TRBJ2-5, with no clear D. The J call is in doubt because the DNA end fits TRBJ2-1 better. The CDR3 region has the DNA TGTGCCAGCAGTGAAGCTGGGGATGAGCAGTTCTTC. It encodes CASSEAGDEQFF.